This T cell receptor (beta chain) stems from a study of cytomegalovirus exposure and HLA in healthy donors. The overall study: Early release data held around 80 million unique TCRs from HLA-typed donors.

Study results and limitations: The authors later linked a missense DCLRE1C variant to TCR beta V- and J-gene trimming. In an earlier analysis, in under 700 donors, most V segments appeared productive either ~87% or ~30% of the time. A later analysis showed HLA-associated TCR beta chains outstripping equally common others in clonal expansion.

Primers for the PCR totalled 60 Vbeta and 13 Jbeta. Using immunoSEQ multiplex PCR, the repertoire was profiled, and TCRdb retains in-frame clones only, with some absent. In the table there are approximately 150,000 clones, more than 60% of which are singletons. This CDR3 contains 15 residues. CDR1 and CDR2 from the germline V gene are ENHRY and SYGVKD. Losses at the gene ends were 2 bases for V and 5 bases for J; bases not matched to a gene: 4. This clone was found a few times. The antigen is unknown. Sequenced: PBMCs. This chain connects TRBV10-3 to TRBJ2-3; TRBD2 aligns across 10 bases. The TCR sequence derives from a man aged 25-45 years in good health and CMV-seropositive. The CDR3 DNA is TGTGCCATCAGTGAGCGGGGGACTAGCGAAGATACGCAGTATTTT. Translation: CAISERGTSEDTQYF.